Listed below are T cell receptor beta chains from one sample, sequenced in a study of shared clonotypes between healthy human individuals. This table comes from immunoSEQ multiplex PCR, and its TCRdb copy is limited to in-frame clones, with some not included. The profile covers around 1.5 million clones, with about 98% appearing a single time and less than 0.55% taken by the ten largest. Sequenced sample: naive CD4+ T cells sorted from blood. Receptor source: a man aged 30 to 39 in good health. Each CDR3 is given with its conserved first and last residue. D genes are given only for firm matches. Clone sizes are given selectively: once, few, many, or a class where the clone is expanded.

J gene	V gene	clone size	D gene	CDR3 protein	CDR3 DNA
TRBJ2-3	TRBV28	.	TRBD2	CASTGGPKYTDTQYF	TGTGCCAGCACGGGGGGGCCGAAGTACACAGATACGCAGTATTTT
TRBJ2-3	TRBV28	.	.	CASSLREPWGTDTQYF	TGTGCCAGCAGTTTAAGGGAGCCCTGGGGCACAGATACGCAGTATTTT
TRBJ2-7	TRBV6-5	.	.	CASSSSPSLFYEQYF	TGTGCCAGCAGTTCAAGTCCTAGCCTTTTCTACGAGCAGTACTTC
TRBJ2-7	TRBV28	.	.	CASTERDLGSYEQYF	TGTGCCAGCACAGAACGGGACCTCGGCTCCTACGAGCAGTACTTC
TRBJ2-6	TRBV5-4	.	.	CASSLQGSGANVLTF	TGTGCCAGCAGCTTACAGGGCTCTGGGGCCAACGTCCTGACTTTC
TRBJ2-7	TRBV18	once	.	CASSRGRTPPYEQYF	TGTGCCAGCTCACGGGGACGGACGCCACCCTACGAGCAGTACTTC
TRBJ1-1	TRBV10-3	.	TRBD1	CAISDRDRVNTEAFF	TGTGCCATCAGTGACCGGGACAGGGTGAACACTGAAGCTTTCTTT
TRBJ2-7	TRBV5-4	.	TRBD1	CASSSGAGGHEQYF	TGTGCCAGCAGCTCCGGCGCAGGGGGCCACGAGCAGTACTTC
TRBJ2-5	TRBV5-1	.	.	CASSFEAGGTQYF	TGCGCCAGCAGCTTTGAGGCCGGTGGGACCCAGTACTTC
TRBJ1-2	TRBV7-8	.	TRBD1	CASSLAPYRGGGYTF	TGTGCCAGCAGCTTAGCCCCTTACAGGGGAGGTGGCTACACCTTC
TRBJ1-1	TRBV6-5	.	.	CASSYTRGTEAFF	TGTGCCAGCAGTTACACAAGAGGGACTGAAGCTTTCTTT
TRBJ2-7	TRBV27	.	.	CASSFIGSYEQYF	TGTGCCAGCAGTTTTATTGGGTCCTACGAGCAGTACTTC
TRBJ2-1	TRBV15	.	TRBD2	CATSRDLAGGLNEQFF	TGTGCCACCAGCAGAGATCTAGCGGGAGGCCTCAATGAGCAGTTCTTC
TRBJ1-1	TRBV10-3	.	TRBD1	CAISELDRALGMNTEAFF	TGTGCCATCAGTGAGTTGGACAGGGCCTTAGGGATGAACACTGAAGCTTTCTTT
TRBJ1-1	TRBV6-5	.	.	CASSAPGAAEAFF	TGTGCCAGCAGTGCGCCCGGCGCCGCTGAAGCTTTCTTT
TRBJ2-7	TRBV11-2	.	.	CASSLTGERLREQYF	TGTGCCAGCAGCTTGACGGGGGAACGTCTACGAGAGCAGTACTTC
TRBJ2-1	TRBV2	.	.	CASSQQASSYNEQFF	TGTGCCAGCAGTCAACAGGCTAGCTCCTACAATGAGCAGTTCTTC
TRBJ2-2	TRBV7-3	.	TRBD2	CASSPLAGVTGELFF	TGTGCCAGCAGCCCACTAGCGGGAGTTACCGGGGAGCTGTTTTTT
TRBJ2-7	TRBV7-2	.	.	CASGVLTYEQYF	TGTGCCAGCGGGGTCCTGACCTACGAGCAGTACTTC
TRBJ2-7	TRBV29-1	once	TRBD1	CSVKGAGAHYEQYF	TGCAGCGTTAAGGGGGCCGGAGCCCACTACGAGCAGTACTTC
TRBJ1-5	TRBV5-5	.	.	CASSLGFNQPQHF	TGTGCCAGCAGCTTGGGCTTTAATCAGCCCCAGCATTTT
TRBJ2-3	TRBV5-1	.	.	CASSPGRRLVDTQYF	TGCGCCAGCAGCCCCGGTCGGCGGTTGGTAGATACGCAGTATTTT
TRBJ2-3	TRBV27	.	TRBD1	CASSGDRGVSDTQYF	TGTGCCAGCAGTGGGGACAGGGGGGTTTCAGATACGCAGTATTTT
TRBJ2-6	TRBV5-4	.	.	CASSPDRSGANVLTF	TGTGCCAGCAGCCCGGACAGATCTGGGGCCAACGTCCTGACTTTC
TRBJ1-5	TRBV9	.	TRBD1	CASSVSGQGNQPQHF	TGTGCCAGCAGCGTCAGTGGACAGGGGAATCAGCCCCAGCATTTT
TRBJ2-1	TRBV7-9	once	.	CASSLAISYNEQFF	TGTGCCAGCAGCTTAGCGATCAGCTACAATGAGCAGTTCTTC
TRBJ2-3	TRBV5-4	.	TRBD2	CASSLRTSGSGDTQYF	TGTGCCAGCAGCTTGCGCACTAGCGGGTCAGGGGATACGCAGTATTTT
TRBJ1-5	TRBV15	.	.	CATSRVPASLYSNQPQHF	TGTGCCACCAGCAGAGTCCCAGCGAGTCTTTATAGCAATCAGCCCCAGCATTTT
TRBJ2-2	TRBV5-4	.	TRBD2	CASSLSGRAYGELFF	TGTGCCAGCAGCTTGAGTGGGAGGGCCTACGGGGAGCTGTTTTTT
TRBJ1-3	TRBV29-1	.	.	CSYTGRGNTIYF	TGCAGCTACACAGGACGGGGAAACACCATATATTTT
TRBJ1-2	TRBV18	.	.	CASSPLSGIRLNNGYTF	TGTGCCAGCTCACCACTCTCCGGGATACGCCTTAATAATGGCTACACCTTC
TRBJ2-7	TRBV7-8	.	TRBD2	CASSLVLAGGGEQYF	TGTGCCAGCAGCTTAGTACTTGCGGGAGGGGGCGAGCAGTACTTC
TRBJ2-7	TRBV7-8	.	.	CASSLVRFQGGRQYF	TGTGCCAGCAGCTTAGTACGATTTCAGGGCGGCAGGCAGTACTTC
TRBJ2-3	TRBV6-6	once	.	CASSPFSDTQYF	TGTGCCAGCAGTCCGTTTTCAGATACGCAGTATTTT
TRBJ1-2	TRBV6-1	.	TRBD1	CASSSVGQGLMGYTF	TGTGCCAGCAGTTCGGTTGGACAGGGGTTGATGGGCTACACCTTC
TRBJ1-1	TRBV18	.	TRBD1	CASSALPGQGFEAFF	TGTGCCAGCTCAGCTTTGCCGGGACAGGGATTTGAAGCTTTCTTT
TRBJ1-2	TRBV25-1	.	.	CASRDRHYGYTF	TGTGCCAGCAGGGACAGACATTATGGCTACACCTTC
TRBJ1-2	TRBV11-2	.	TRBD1	CASSLSSRQGFMGGYTF	TGTGCCAGCAGCTTATCGTCGCGACAGGGTTTTATGGGGGGCTACACCTTC
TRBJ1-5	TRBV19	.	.	CASSIATYRASNQPQHF	TGTGCCAGTAGTATAGCTACTTACAGGGCTAGCAATCAGCCCCAGCATTTT
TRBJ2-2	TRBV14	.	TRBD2	CASSQLAGDTGELFF	TGTGCCAGCAGCCAGCTAGCGGGAGACACCGGGGAGCTGTTTTTT
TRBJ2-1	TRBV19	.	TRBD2	CASSIDGTSGRSNEQFF	TGTGCCAGTAGTATAGATGGGACTAGCGGACGCTCCAATGAGCAGTTCTTC
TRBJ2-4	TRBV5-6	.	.	CASSLTEQWVAKNIQYF	TGTGCCAGCAGCTTAACAGAGCAATGGGTAGCCAAAAACATTCAGTACTTC
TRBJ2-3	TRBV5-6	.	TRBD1	CASSFTRGYISTDTQYF	TGTGCCAGCAGCTTCACCAGGGGGTACATTAGCACAGATACGCAGTATTTT
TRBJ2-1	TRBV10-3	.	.	CAINRNPSYNEQFF	TGTGCCATCAACCGAAATCCGTCCTACAATGAGCAGTTCTTC
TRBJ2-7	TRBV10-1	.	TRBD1	CAIPQTGGLYEQYF	TGCGCCATTCCTCAGACAGGGGGCCTCTACGAGCAGTACTTC
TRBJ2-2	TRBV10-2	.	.	CASTPPANTGELFF	TGCGCCAGCACCCCGCCGGCGAACACCGGGGAGCTGTTTTTT
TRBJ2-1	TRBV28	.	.	CASSLVGKQFF	TGTGCCAGCAGTTTAGTGGGGAAGCAGTTCTTC
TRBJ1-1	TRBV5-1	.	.	CASSFGGSNTEAFF	TGCGCCAGCAGCTTCGGAGGGAGTAACACTGAAGCTTTCTTT
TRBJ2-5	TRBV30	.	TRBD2	CAWSVSLAGAKETQYF	TGTGCCTGGAGTGTAAGCCTAGCGGGAGCCAAAGAGACCCAGTACTTC
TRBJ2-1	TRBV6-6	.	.	CASSYSSREAGRPQFF	TGTGCCAGCAGTTACTCGTCAAGGGAGGCAGGACGGCCGCAGTTCTTC
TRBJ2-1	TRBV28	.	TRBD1	CASSSADRGPGEQFF	TGTGCCAGCAGTTCAGCGGACAGGGGGCCGGGGGAGCAGTTCTTC
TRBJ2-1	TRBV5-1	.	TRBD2	CASSLGGTSIDEQFF	TGCGCCAGCAGCTTGGGTGGGACTAGCATAGATGAGCAGTTCTTC